Listed below are T cell receptor beta chains from one sample, sequenced in a study of shared clonotypes between healthy human individuals. TCRdb's table, derived via immunoSEQ multiplex PCR, lists solely in-frame clones and lacks some. Of over 95,000 clones in the sample, about 70% are singletons; the top ten hold roughly a quarter. The sequenced sample was memory CD8+ T cells sorted from blood. These receptors were collected from a woman aged 30 to 39 in good health. The CDR3 runs from the conserved cysteine through the conserved F or W.

V gene: TRBV27; J gene: TRBJ2-1; CDR3 protein: CASSKTTSGSLSNEQFF
V gene: TRBV6-6; J gene: TRBJ1-1; CDR3 protein: CASSSTSLGGWTEAFF
V gene: TRBV4-1; J gene: TRBJ2-1; CDR3 protein: CASSQSRGDEQFF
V gene: TRBV7-9; J gene: TRBJ1-1; CDR3 protein: CASSPPYGFSDTEAFF
V gene: TRBV5-1; J gene: TRBJ2-3; CDR3 protein: CASSLADVSTDTQYF
V gene: TRBV7-9; J gene: TRBJ2-7; CDR3 protein: CASSPSKGQHYEQYF
V gene: TRBV6-5; J gene: TRBJ2-7; CDR3 protein: CASSYRAPGSYEQYF
V gene: TRBV2; J gene: TRBJ1-1; CDR3 protein: CASSDLQNTEAFF
V gene: TRBV25-1; J gene: -; CDR3 protein: CASSESAGEQYF
V gene: TRBV27; J gene: TRBJ2-7; CDR3 protein: CASSSPTRDSSYEQYF
V gene: TRBV27; J gene: TRBJ1-2; CDR3 protein: CASSLSTSFQDGYTF
V gene: TRBV7-9; J gene: TRBJ2-7; CDR3 protein: CASSSRTHRGFEQYF
V gene: TRBV18; J gene: TRBJ1-3; CDR3 protein: CASSPLRRTFYSGNTIYF
V gene: TRBV11-2; J gene: TRBJ1-5; CDR3 protein: CASSWDSNQPQHF
V gene: TRBV11-2; J gene: TRBJ2-7; CDR3 protein: CASSLGWTSGVYEQYF
V gene: TRBV6-6; J gene: TRBJ2-1; CDR3 protein: CASRPSVSYNEQFF
V gene: TRBV7-8; J gene: TRBJ2-7; CDR3 protein: CASSSEGLSYEQYF
V gene: TRBV11-2; J gene: TRBJ2-1; CDR3 protein: CASSWRQGNEQFF
V gene: TRBV4-2; J gene: TRBJ2-6; CDR3 protein: CASSQDRNSGANVLTF
V gene: TRBV27; J gene: TRBJ2-7; CDR3 protein: CASSKGLAGVYEQYF
V gene: TRBV29-1; J gene: TRBJ2-7; CDR3 protein: CSVVVQGHEQYF
V gene: TRBV7-9; J gene: TRBJ2-7; CDR3 protein: CASSPSRGRLSYEQYF
V gene: TRBV2; J gene: TRBJ2-7; CDR3 protein: CASRGLRTSGNEQYF
V gene: TRBV29-1; J gene: TRBJ2-3; CDR3 protein: CSVGTGDAGTQYF
V gene: TRBV4-1; J gene: TRBJ2-1; CDR3 protein: CASSQVGASGYNEQFF
V gene: TRBV7-2; J gene: TRBJ2-7; CDR3 protein: CASSLNPGLHYEQYF
V gene: TRBV9; J gene: TRBJ2-7; CDR3 protein: CASSPRASSYEQYF
V gene: TRBV27; J gene: TRBJ2-1; CDR3 protein: CASSLWTPAGEIYNEQFF
V gene: TRBV25-1; J gene: TRBJ1-2; CDR3 protein: CASSEFDRGHGYTF
V gene: TRBV18; J gene: TRBJ1-2; CDR3 protein: CASSPRTVGANYGYTF
V gene: TRBV9; J gene: TRBJ2-2; CDR3 protein: CASSVVTGSTGELFF
V gene: TRBV25-1; J gene: TRBJ2-1; CDR3 protein: CASSEFQEGAINEQFF
V gene: TRBV4-1; J gene: TRBJ1-2; CDR3 protein: CASSQEYGGAHYGYTF
V gene: TRBV4-1; J gene: TRBJ2-7; CDR3 protein: CASSQGSGSYGEQYF
V gene: TRBV30; J gene: TRBJ1-2; CDR3 protein: CAWRDPWDRGITF
V gene: TRBV25-1; J gene: TRBJ2-1; CDR3 protein: CASSTTGRQYNEQFF
V gene: TRBV28; J gene: TRBJ2-1; CDR3 protein: CASSLGPGRDEQFF
V gene: TRBV7-9; J gene: TRBJ2-3; CDR3 protein: CASSGRGVSTDTQYF
V gene: TRBV5-1; J gene: TRBJ2-1; CDR3 protein: CASSLDGAGYNEQFF
V gene: TRBV25-1; J gene: TRBJ2-1; CDR3 protein: CASTSTLGTYNEQFF
V gene: TRBV9; J gene: TRBJ1-1; CDR3 protein: CASSGKGAGNTEAFF
V gene: TRBV7-8; J gene: TRBJ1-1; CDR3 protein: CASRHWTGAREAFF
V gene: TRBV7-9; J gene: TRBJ2-3; CDR3 protein: CASSGGVLAADTQYF
V gene: TRBV5-3; J gene: TRBJ1-2; CDR3 protein: CARGRVTF
V gene: TRBV10-1; J gene: TRBJ2-7; CDR3 protein: CASSESDISYEQYF
V gene: TRBV7-9; J gene: TRBJ2-2; CDR3 protein: CASSPPGHRTGELFF
V gene: TRBV27; J gene: TRBJ2-7; CDR3 protein: CASSTHGLAGVEQYF
V gene: TRBV15; J gene: TRBJ2-7; CDR3 protein: CATHLSGRPLREQYF
V gene: TRBV6-1; J gene: TRBJ2-5; CDR3 protein: CASSATTGGETQYF
V gene: TRBV28; J gene: TRBJ1-2; CDR3 protein: CASSLNLNGLTNYGYTF
V gene: TRBV9; J gene: TRBJ1-4; CDR3 protein: CASSPRDNINEKLFF
V gene: TRBV5-4; J gene: TRBJ2-5; CDR3 protein: CASSPVGWETQYF
V gene: TRBV5-1; J gene: TRBJ2-7; CDR3 protein: CASSFLSGGSYEQYF
V gene: TRBV4-1; J gene: TRBJ2-6; CDR3 protein: CASSQLIVRGSSGANVLTF
V gene: TRBV15; J gene: TRBJ2-6; CDR3 protein: CATSSERDSGANVLTF
V gene: TRBV4-2; J gene: -; CDR3 protein: CASSGRLGREQYF
V gene: TRBV29-1; J gene: TRBJ2-7; CDR3 protein: CSVGGERRDEQYF
V gene: TRBV19; J gene: TRBJ1-5; CDR3 protein: CASSSLQQDYSNQPQHF
V gene: TRBV6-6; J gene: TRBJ1-5; CDR3 protein: CASSYSSSNQPQHF
V gene: TRBV27; J gene: TRBJ2-5; CDR3 protein: CASSFRQGQETQYF